The rows below give T cell receptor beta chains drawn from one sample of a study of beta chain features in type 1 diabetes. Assay: immunoSEQ multiplex PCR; the TCRdb copy retains only in-frame clones and omits some. Of about 150,000 clones listed, roughly 53% were seen once; the top ten hold around 0.43%. Specimen: Tregs from blood. The receptor source for this set is a young man in good health. CDR3s include the opening cysteine and the closing phenylalanine or tryptophan. D genes are given only for firm matches. Clone sizes are given selectively: once, few, many, or a class where the clone is expanded.

V gene	J gene	CDR3 length	D gene	clone size	CDR3 protein	CDR3 DNA
TRBV14	TRBJ1-2	13	TRBD1	-	CASSPRTGDGYTF	TGTGCCAGCAGCCCCCGGACAGGGGATGGCTACACCTTC
TRBV6-5	TRBJ2-7	15	-	-	CASADGAGWDYEQYF	TGTGCCAGCGCCGACGGGGCGGGGTGGGACTACGAGCAGTACTTC
TRBV30	TRBJ2-7	16	TRBD2	-	CAWTHTGLAESYEQYF	TGTGCCTGGACTCATACGGGACTAGCGGAATCCTACGAGCAGTACTTC
TRBV15	TRBJ1-5	15	TRBD1	-	CATSRGDRHNQPQHF	TGTGCCACCAGCAGGGGGGACAGGCACAATCAGCCCCAGCATTTT
TRBV19	TRBJ2-5	12	-	-	CASRRRGETQYF	TGTGCCAGTAGGCGCAGGGGAGAGACCCAGTACTTC
TRBV15	TRBJ2-5	14	-	-	CATSKKGRGETQYF	TGTGCCACCAGCAAGAAGGGGCGCGGAGAGACCCAGTACTTC
TRBV7-9	TRBJ1-1	16	-	-	CASSLDSGSTNTEAFF	TGTGCCAGCAGCTTAGACTCAGGGTCCACGAACACTGAAGCTTTCTTT
TRBV28	TRBJ1-6	12	-	-	CASGASRSPLHF	TGTGCCAGCGGGGCATCGCGATCACCCCTCCACTTT
TRBV7-2	TRBJ2-5	12	TRBD2	few	CASSLAGLAEYF	TGTGCCAGCAGCTTAGCGGGACTAGCGGAGTACTTC
TRBV10-3	TRBJ2-1	13	-	few	CAIKPYEDNEQFF	TGTGCCATCAAGCCTTACGAGGACAATGAGCAGTTCTTC
TRBV20-1	TRBJ2-7	11	-	-	CSARSTGEQYF	TGCAGTGCTAGAAGTACGGGGGAGCAGTACTTC
TRBV5-4	TRBJ2-5	16	TRBD1	-	CASSFGQGPGQETQYF	TGTGCCAGCAGCTTCGGACAGGGTCCCGGCCAAGAGACCCAGTACTTC
TRBV5-1	TRBJ2-2	13	-	-	CASSLLSGVELFF	TGCGCCAGCAGCTTGCTTTCCGGGGTGGAGCTGTTTTTT